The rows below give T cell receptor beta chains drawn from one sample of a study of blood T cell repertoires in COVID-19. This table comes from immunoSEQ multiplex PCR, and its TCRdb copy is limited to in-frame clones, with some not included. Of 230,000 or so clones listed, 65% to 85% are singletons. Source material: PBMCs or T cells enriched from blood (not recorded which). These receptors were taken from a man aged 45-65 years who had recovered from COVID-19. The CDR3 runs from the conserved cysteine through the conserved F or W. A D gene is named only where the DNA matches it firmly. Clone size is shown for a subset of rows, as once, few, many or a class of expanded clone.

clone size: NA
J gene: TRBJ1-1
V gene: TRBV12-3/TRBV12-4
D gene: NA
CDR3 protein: CASSSLRTEAFF
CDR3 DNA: TGTGCCAGCAGTTCCCTACGTACTGAAGCTTTCTTT

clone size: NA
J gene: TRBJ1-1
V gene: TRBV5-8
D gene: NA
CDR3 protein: CASSLTGIHTEAFF
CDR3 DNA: TGTGCCAGCAGCCTCACAGGGATCCACACTGAAGCTTTCTTT

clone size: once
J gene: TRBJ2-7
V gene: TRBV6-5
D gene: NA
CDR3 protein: CASSYSGGREQYF
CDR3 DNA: TGTGCCAGCAGTTACTCGGGGGGGCGAGAGCAGTACTTC

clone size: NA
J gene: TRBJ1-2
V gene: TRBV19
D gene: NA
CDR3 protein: CASSRASNYGYTF
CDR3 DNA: TGTGCCAGTAGTAGGGCCAGTAACTATGGCTACACCTTC

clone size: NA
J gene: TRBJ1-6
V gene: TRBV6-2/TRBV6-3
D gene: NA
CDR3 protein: CASSYLNSHHSYNSPLHF
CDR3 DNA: TGTGCCAGCAGTTACCTTAACAGCCACCACTCCTATAATTCACCCCTCCACTTT

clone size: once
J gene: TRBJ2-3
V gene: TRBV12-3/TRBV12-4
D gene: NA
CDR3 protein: CASSLARDTQYF
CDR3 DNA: TGTGCCAGCAGTTTAGCGCGGGATACGCAGTATTTT

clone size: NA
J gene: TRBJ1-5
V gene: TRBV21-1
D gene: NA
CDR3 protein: CASSKRDRGRDNQPQHF
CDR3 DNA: TGTGCCAGCAGCAAAAGAGACAGGGGGCGAGACAATCAGCCCCAGCATTTT

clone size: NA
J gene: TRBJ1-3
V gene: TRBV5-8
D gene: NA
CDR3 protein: CASSFYRQGNTIYF
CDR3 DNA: TGTGCCAGCAGCTTTTATAGACAGGGAAACACCATATATTTT

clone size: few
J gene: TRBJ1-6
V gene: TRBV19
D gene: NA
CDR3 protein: CASRPPVRNSPLHF
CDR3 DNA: TGTGCCAGTAGGCCGCCGGTGCGGAATTCACCCCTCCACTTT

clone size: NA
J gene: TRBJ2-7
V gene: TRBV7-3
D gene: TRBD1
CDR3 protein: CASSLSHRGYEQYF
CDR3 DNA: TGTGCCAGCAGCTTATCCCACAGGGGCTACGAGCAGTACTTC

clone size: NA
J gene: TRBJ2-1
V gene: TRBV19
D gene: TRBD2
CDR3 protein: CASSILAGGYHEQFF
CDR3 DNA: TGTGCCAGTAGTATCCTAGCGGGAGGGTACCATGAGCAGTTCTTC